What follows are 8 T cell receptor beta chains derived from one specimen sequenced in a study of identical twins. TCRdb used MiXCR to reprocess the 5' RACE reads, holding one entry per CDR3 protein. The repertoire includes around 1.7 million distinct CDR3 sequences, 25% to 35% of them detected once, and about 0.27% sits in the top ten. The sequencing sample was made of cord blood. All receptors come from a newborn girl in good health.

For this clonotype: At one end the junction does not follow the germline gene, possibly because of a read error. This chain uses TRBV6-5 with TRBJ2-1; 9 bases match TRBD1. The CDR3 consists of 15 residues. The V gene's germline CDR1 is MNHEY and CDR2 SVGAGI. CDR3 protein: CASSLPGQGWNEHFF. In DNA form, the CDR3 reads TGTGCCAGCAGCCTACCGGGACAGGGCTGGAATGAGCACTTCTTC.

This rearrangement joins TRBV7-8 to TRBJ1-2, with a possible D match to TRBD1 (5 bases). This CDR3 has 14 amino acids. Trimming pared 3 bases from V and 1 base from J, leaving 9 bases between. Germline CDR1 and CDR2: SGHVS and FQNEAQ. The CDR3 region is CASSLETVNYGYTF. Here the CDR3 DNA reads TGTGCCAGCAGCTTGGAGACAGTTAACTATGGCTACACCTTC.

In its sample, this clonotype was seen a few times. This chain joins TRBV20-1 and TRBJ1-6; D remains unclear. Per germline, CDR1 DFQATT and CDR2 SNEGSKA (reference sequence). CDR3 length: 14 amino acids. Trimming shortened V by 3 bases and J by 3 bases, and 9 bases separated the two germline ends. This chain's CDR3 is CSARGSGYNSPLHF. CDR3 coding DNA: TGCAGTGCTAGGGGAAGTGGCTATAATTCACCCCTCCACTTT.

In this sample, this clonotype turned up a few times. The chain couples TRBV3-1 to TRBJ2-1; the D gene is possibly TRBD2 (6 bases). V shed 4 bases and J shed 14 bases, with 18 bases lying between them. Germline CDR1 and CDR2: LGHDT and YNNKEL (reference sequence). This CDR3 has 13 residues. The CDR3 bases are TGTGCCAGCAGCCTCGGGGGAGCGGGCGCAAAGTTCTTC. It translates to CASSLGGAGAKFF.

The chain has TRBV9 and TRBJ2-3; 9 positions agree with TRBD2. Trimming took 3 bases from V and 1 from J; bases not matched to a gene: 6. Germline V gene lookup returns CDR1 SGDLS and CDR2 YYNGEE. The CDR3 is 16 amino acids. The CDR3 loop is CASSERIAGGTDTQYF. CDR3 in DNA: TGTGCCAGCAGCGAACGGATAGCGGGGGGCACAGATACGCAGTATTTT.

This clonotype was counted a few times. The chain joins TRBV12-3 or TRBV12-4 to TRBJ2-5, with TRBD1 as a possible D gene (7 bases). The CDR3 loop spans 13 amino acids. Trimming removed 11 bases at V and 2 bases at J, with 15 bases between. DNA for the CDR3: TGTGCCGTCGGGGGACAGACACAAGAGACCCAGTACTTC. It translates to CAVGGQTQETQYF.

J is TRBJ1-1 and V is TRBV10-3; 9 bases are shared with TRBD1. This CDR3 contains 13 residues. Unmatched junction bases numbered 4, after V lost 8 bases and J lost 3 bases. Germline CDR1 and CDR2: ENHRY and SYGVKD. This chain's CDR3 is CAIRDRVYTEAFF. As DNA, the CDR3 is TGTGCCATCCGGGACAGGGTGTACACTGAAGCTTTCTTT.

This clonotype was detected only a few times. This chain connects TRBV9 to TRBJ2-7; no reliable D call. V shed 0 bases and J shed 5 bases, with 6 bases lying between them. The CDR3 length is 12 residues. Germline V gene lookup returns CDR1 SGDLS and CDR2 YYNGEE. The CDR3 here is CASSVAADEQYF. CDR3 DNA sequence: TGTGCCAGCAGCGTAGCGGCCGACGAGCAGTACTTC.